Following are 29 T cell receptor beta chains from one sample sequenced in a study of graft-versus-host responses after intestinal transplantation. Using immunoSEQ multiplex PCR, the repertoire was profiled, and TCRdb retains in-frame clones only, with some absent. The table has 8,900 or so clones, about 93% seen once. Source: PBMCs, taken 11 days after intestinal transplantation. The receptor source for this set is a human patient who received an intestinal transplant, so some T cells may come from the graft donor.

The CDR3 bases are TGTGCCAGCTCACCAGAGCGACAGTTCTATGGCTACACCTTC. This translates into CASSPERQFYGYTF. V gene TRBV18 combines with J gene TRBJ1-2; D is perhaps TRBD1 (5 bases). CDR3 length: 14 residues. Germline values: CDR1 KGHSH, CDR2 LQKENI. V was shortened by 2 bases and J by 4 bases, with 11 bases between the two germline ends. The full variable domain, rest sourced from reference TRBV18 and TRBJ1-2, is NAGVMQNPRHLVRRRGQEARLRCSPMKGHSHVYWYRQLPEEGLKFMVYLQKENIIDESGMPKERFSAEFPKEGPSILRIQQVVRGDSAAYFCASSPERQFYGYTFGSGTRLTVV.

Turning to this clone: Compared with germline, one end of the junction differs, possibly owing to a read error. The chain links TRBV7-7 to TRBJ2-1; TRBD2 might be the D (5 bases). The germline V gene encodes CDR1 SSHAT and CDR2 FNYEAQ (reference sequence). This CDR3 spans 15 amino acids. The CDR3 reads CASSLLTGYGNEQFF. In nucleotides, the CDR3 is TGTGCTAGCAGCCTCTTGACGGGGTATGGCAATGAGCAGTTCTTC.

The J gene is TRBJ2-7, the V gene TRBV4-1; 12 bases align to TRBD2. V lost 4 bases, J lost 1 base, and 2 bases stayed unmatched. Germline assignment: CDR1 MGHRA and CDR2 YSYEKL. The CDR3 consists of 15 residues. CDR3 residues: CASSLLAGGSYEQYV. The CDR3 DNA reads TGCGCCAGCAGCCTCCTAGCGGGGGGGTCCTACGAGCAGTACGTC.

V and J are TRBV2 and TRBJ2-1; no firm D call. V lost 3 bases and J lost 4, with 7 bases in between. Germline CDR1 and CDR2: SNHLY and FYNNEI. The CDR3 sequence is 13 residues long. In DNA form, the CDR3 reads TGTGCCAGCAGTGACTACTCATACAATGAGCAGTTCTTC. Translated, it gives CASSDYSYNEQFF. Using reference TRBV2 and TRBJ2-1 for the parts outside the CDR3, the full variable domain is EPEVTQTPSHQVTQMGQEVILRCVPISNHLYFYWYRQILGQKVEFLVSFYNNEISEKSEIFDDQFSVERPDGSNFTLKIRSTKLEDSAMYFCASSDYSYNEQFFGPGTRLTVL.

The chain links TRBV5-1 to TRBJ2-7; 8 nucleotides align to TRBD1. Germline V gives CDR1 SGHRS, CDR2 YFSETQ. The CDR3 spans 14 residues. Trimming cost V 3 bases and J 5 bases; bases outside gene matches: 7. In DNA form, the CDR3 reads TGCGCCAGCAGCTACGGGACAGGCCCGGACGAGCAGTACTTC. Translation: CASSYGTGPDEQYF.

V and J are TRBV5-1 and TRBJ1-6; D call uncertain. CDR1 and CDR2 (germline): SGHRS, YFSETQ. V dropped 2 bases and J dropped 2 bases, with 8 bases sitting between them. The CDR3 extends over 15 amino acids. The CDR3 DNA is TGCGCCAGCAGCTTCTTAGTTCCCTATAATTCACCCCTCCACTTT. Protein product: CASSFLVPYNSPLHF. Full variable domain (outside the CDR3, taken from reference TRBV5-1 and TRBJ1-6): KAGVTQTPRYLIKTRGQQVTLSCSPISGHRSVSWYQQTPGQGLQFLFEYFSETQRNKGNFPGRFSGRQFSNSRSEMNVSTLELGDSALYLCASSFLVPYNSPLHFGNGTRLTVT.

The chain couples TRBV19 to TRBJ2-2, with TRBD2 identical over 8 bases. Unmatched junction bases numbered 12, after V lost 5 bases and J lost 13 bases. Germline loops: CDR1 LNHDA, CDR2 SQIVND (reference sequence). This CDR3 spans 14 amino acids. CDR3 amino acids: CASSASSTSEVLFF. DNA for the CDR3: TGTGCCAGTAGTGCATCCTCGACTAGCGAGGTGCTGTTTTTT.

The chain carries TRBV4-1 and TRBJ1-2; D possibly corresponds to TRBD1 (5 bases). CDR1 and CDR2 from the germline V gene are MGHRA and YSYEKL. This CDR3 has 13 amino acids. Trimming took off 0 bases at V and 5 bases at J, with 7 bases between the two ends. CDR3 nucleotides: TGCGCCAGCAGCCAAGATGGGGGGTATGGCTACACCTTC. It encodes CASSQDGGYGYTF.

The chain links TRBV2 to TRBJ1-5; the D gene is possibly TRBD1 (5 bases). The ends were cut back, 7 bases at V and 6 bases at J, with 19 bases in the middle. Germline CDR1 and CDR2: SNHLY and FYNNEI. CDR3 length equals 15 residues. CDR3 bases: TGTGCCAGCACCATCGGGGGGGGAGAGGGTCAGCCCCAGCATTTT. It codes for CASTIGGGEGQPQHF.

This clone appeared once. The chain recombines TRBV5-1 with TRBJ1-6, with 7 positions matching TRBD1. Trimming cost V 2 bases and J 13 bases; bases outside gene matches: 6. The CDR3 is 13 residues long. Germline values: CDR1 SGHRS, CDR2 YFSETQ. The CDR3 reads CASSLGTDWPLHF. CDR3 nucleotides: TGCGCCAGCAGCTTAGGGACAGACTGGCCCCTCCACTTT.

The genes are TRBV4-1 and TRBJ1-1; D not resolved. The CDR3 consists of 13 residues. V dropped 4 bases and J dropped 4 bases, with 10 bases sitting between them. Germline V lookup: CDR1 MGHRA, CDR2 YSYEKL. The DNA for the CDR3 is TGCGCCAGCAGCCCTCGAATTAGCACTGAAGCTTTCTTT. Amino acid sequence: CASSPRISTEAFF.

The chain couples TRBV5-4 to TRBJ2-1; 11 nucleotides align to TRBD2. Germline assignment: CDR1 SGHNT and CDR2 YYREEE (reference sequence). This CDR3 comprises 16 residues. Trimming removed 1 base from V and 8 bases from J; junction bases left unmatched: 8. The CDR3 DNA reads TGTGCCAGCAGCTTGCGTAGGCTAGCGGGAGGCGATGAGCAGTTCTTC. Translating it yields CASSLRRLAGGDEQFF.

The CDR3: CASSSAGDLSYEQYF. The CDR3 DNA reads as TGTGCCAGCAGCTCTGCCGGAGATCTCTCCTACGAGCAGTACTTC. This sequence joins TRBV5-4 and TRBJ2-7; D not resolved. V shed 3 bases and J shed 0 bases, with 13 bases lying between them. The CDR3 consists of 15 residues. CDR1 SGHNT and CDR2 YYREEE come from the germline V gene (reference sequence).

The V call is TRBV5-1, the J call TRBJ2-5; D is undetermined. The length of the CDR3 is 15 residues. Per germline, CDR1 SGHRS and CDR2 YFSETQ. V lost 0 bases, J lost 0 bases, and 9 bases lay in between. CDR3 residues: CASSLAADYQETQYF. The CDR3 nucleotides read TGCGCCAGCAGCTTGGCGGCAGACTACCAAGAGACCCAGTACTTC.

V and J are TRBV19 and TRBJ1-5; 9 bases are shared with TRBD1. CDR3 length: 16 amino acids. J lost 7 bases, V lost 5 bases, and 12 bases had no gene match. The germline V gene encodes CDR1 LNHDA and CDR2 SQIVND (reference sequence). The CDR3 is CASSWWTGARRQPQHF. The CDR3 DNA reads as TGTGCCAGTAGTTGGTGGACAGGGGCGAGGAGACAGCCCCAGCATTTT.

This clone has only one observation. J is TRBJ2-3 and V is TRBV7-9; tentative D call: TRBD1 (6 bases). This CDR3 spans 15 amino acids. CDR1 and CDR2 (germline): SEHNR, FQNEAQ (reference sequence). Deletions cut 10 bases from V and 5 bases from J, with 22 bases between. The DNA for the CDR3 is TGTGCCACCGGATGGGTGGGGCAGGGGCAAGATACGCAGTATTTT. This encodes CATGWVGQGQDTQYF.

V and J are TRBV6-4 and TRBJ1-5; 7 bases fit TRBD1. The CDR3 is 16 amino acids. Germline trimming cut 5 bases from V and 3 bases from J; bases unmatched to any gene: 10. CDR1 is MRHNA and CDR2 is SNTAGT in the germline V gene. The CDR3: CASSSRGTDYNQPQHF. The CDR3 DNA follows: TGTGCCAGCAGTTCCCGCGGGACAGATTACAATCAGCCCCAGCATTTT.

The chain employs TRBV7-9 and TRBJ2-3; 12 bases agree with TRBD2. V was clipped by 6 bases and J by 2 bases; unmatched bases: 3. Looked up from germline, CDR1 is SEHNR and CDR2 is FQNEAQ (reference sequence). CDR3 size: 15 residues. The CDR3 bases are TGTGCCAGCAGACTAGCGGGGGGATACACAGATACGCAGTATTTT. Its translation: CASRLAGGYTDTQYF.

The CDR3 loop reads CASSQDVYSHFYGYTF. The DNA of the CDR3 is TGTGCCAGCAGCCAAGACGTTTACAGCCACTTCTATGGCTACACCTTC. The chain combines TRBV4-2 with TRBJ1-2; D is uncertain. Germline-derived CDR1 and CDR2 are LGHNA and YNFKEQ. There are 16 residues in the CDR3. V was pared by 0 bases and J by 4 bases, with 15 bases between.

CDR3 bases: TGCGCCAGCAGCCAGGCAGGGCTCCCTGGAAACACCATATATTTT. This codes for CASSQAGLPGNTIYF. The gene calls are TRBV4-1 and TRBJ1-3, with D maybe TRBD1 (5 bases). CDR1 and CDR2 (germline): MGHRA, YSYEKL. CDR3 length: 15 residues. V gave up 3 bases and J gave up 2 bases, with 11 bases separating them.

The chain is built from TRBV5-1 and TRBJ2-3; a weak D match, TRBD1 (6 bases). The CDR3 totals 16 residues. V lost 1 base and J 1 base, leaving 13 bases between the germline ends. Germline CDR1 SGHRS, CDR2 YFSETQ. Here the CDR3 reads CASSLNRVGGTDTQYF. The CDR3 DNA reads TGCGCCAGCAGCTTGAACAGGGTAGGGGGCACAGATACGCAGTATTTT.

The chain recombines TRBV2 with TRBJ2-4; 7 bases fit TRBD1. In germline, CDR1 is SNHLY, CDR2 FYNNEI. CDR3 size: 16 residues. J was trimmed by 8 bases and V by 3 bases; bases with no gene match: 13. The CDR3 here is CASSEIPFEQGDIQYF. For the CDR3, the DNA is TGTGCCAGCAGTGAGATTCCGTTTGAGCAGGGGGACATTCAGTACTTC.

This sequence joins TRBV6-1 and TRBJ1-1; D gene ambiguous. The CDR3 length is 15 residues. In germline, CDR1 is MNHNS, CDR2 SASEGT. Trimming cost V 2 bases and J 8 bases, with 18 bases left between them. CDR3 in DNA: TGTGCCAGCAGTGAAAGCGGTTCACCATTGGACGAAGCTTTCTTT. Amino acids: CASSESGSPLDEAFF.

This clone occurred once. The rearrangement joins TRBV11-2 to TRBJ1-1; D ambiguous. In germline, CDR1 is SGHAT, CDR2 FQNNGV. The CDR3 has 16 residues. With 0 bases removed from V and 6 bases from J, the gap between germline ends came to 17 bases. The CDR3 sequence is CASSLEGSGRAAEAFF. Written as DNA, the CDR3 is TGTGCCAGCAGCTTAGAAGGATCGGGGAGGGCAGCTGAAGCTTTCTTT.

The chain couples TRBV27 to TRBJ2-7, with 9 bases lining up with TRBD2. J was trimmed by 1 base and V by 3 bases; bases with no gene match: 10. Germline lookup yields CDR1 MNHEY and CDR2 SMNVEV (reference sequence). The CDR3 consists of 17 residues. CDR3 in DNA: TGTGCCAGCAGTTTGGGAGCCTTAGCGGGGGCATCCTACGAGCAGTACTTC. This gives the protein CASSLGALAGASYEQYF.

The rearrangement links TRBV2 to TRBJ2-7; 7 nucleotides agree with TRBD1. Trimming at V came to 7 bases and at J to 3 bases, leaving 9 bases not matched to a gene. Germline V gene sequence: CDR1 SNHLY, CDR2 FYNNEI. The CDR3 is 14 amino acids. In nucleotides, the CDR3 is TGTGCCAGCACCCCAGGGGGACAGAACTACGAGCAGTACTTC. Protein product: CASTPGGQNYEQYF.

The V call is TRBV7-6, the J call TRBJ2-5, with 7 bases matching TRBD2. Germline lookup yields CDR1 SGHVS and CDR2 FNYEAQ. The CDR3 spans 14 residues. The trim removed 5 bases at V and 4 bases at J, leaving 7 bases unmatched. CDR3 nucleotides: TGTGCCAGCAGCATGCGACTAGCAGGAGAGACCCAGTACTTC. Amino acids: CASSMRLAGETQYF.

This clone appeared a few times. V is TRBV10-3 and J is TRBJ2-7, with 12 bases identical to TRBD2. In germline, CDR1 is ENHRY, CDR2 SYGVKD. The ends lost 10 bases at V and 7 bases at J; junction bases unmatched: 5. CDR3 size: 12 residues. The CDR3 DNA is TGTGCCAGGACTAGCGGGAAGGAGGAGCAGTACTTC. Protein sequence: CARTSGKEEQYF.

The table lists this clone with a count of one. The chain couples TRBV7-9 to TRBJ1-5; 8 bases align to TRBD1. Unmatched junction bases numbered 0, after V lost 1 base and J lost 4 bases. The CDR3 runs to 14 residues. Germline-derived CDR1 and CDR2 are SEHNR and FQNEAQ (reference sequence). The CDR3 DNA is TGTGCCAGCAGCTTAGGGACAGGGAATCAGCCCCAGCATTTT. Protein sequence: CASSLGTGNQPQHF.